This paragraph reports one T cell receptor beta chain. In the same sample, other DNA sequences code for this CDR3. Trimming removed 4 bases from V and 5 bases from J; junction bases left unmatched: 2. Germline V CDR1 and CDR2: SGHRS, YFSETQ. This CDR3 comprises 14 residues. Assay used: immunoSEQ multiplex PCR; TCRdb lists only in-frame clones, some missing. In the table there are roughly 430,000 clones, 70% to 90% of which are singletons. Recruits, aged roughly 18 to 95 years, lived in some 25 US areas. Grouping used clinical history reported by participants in a survey and questionnaire. This record comes from a study of blood T cell repertoires in COVID-19.

V is TRBV5-1 and J is TRBJ2-5; 13 positions agree with TRBD2. The TCR sequence derives from a woman aged 18 to 35 who had been exposed to COVID-19. Sample: PBMCs or T cells enriched from blood (not recorded which). CDR3 nucleotides: TGCGCCAGCAGCCTACTAGCGGGAGGGGAGACCCAGTACTTC. Its protein is CASSLLAGGETQYF.